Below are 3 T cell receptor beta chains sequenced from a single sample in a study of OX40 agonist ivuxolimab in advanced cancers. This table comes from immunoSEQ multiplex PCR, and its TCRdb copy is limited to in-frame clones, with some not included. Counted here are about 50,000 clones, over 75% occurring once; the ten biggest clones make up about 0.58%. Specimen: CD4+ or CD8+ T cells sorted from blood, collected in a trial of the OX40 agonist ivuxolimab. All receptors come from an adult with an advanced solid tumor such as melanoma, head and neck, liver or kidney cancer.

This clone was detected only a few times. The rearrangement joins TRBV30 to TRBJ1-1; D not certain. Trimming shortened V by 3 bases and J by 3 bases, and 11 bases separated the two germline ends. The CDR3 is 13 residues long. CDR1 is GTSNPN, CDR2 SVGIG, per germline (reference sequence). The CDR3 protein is CAWRESKDTEAFF. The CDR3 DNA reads TGTGCCTGGAGAGAGAGCAAGGACACTGAAGCTTTCTTT.

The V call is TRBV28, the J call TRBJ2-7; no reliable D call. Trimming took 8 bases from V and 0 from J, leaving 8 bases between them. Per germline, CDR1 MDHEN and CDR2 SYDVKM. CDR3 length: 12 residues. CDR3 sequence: CASGLGSYEQYF. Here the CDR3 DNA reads TGTGCCAGCGGGTTGGGCTCCTACGAGCAGTACTTC.

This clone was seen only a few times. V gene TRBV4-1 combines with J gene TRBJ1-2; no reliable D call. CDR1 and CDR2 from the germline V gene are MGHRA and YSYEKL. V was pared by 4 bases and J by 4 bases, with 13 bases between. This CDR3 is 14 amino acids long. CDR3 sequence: CASSLEVRSYGYTF. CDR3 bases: TGCGCCAGCAGCCTAGAGGTGAGATCCTATGGCTACACCTTC.